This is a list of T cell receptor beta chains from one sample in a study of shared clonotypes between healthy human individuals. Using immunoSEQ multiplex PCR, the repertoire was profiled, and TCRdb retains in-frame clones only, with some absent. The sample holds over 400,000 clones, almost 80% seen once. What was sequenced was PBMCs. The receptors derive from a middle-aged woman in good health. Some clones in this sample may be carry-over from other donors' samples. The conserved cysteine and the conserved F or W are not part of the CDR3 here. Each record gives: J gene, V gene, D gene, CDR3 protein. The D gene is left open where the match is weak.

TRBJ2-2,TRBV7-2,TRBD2,ASSLTSGRSTGELF
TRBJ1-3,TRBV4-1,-,ASSQDRGGSVRNTIY
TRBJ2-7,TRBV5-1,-,ASSLDGGSTGEQY
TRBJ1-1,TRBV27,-,ASRGGTEAF
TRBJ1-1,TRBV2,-,ASSEQGLNTEAF
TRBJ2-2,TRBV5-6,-,ASSLDVTGELF
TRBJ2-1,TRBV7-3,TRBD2,ASSPRLAGVGEQF
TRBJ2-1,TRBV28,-,ASRRLGYNEQF
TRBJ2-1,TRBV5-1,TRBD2,ASSPGLAGGENEQF
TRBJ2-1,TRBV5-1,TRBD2,ASSSGTSGDNEQF
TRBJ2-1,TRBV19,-,ASSIGGPGVGNEQF
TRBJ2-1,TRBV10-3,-,AISESSRDEQF
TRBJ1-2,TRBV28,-,ASSLWGAGYGYT
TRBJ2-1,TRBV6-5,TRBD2,ASSYRTSGNNEQF
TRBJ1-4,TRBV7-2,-,ASSLAAGIREKLF
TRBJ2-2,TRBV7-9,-,ASSPSGELF
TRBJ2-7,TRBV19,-,ASSVGRGFEQY
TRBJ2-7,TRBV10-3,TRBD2,AISDHDGGISYEQY
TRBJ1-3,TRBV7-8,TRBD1,ASSPNIRTGALVGNTIY
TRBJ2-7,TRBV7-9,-,ASSLWEGGIYEQY
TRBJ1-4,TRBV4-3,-,ASSRSLSGATNEKLF
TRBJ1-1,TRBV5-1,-,ASSLVDTNTEAF
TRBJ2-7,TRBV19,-,ASSIDLGAAYEQY
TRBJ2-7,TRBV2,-,ASSRAGYEQY
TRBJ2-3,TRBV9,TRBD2,ASSVVPPGGLAGVAQDTQY
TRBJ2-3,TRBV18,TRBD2,ASSPRPGRGADTQY
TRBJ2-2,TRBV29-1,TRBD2,SVEDHTGLAGTGELF
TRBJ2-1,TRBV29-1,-,SVERLASDEQF
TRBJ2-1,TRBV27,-,ASSLRQGLPNEQF
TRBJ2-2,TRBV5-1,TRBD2,ASSQTSGRTGELF
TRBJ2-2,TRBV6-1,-,ASSWRGLNTGELF
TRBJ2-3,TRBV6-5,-,ASSYSGGTQY
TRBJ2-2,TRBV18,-,ASSASGGSNTGELF
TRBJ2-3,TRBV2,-,ASSERWRETSTDTQY
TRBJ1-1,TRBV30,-,AWSWGVNTEAF
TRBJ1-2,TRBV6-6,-,ASSYSVLTYGYT
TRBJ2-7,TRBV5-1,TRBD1,ASSSRQGFYEQY
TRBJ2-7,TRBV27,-,ASSLQGAGVGEQY
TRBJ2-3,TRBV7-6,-,ASSLDRGKGTDTQY
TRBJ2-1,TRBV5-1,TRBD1,ASSQFRTGGNEQF
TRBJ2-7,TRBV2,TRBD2,ASLAGGTYEQY
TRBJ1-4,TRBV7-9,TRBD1,ASSTGQGNEKLF
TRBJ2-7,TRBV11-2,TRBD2,ASSSSSGRIYEQY